This T cell receptor beta chain is from a study of blood T cell repertoires in COVID-19. At the level of the study: Samples taken during acute and convalescent COVID-19 were collected in the United States, Italy and Spain.

Study processing details: Amplification from reference gene primers served as the basis for estimated nucleated cell counts. Sequencing was performed with immunoSEQ multiplex PCR; in TCRdb, only in-frame clones are kept and a portion is missing. V, J and clone size were drawn from that table, and D and trimming were deduced from the DNA. The table includes 200,000 to 250,000 clones, 82% detected once. V lost 5 bases and J lost 0; bases outside the gene matches: 3. Germline V gene lookup returns CDR1 SGHNT and CDR2 YYREEE (reference sequence). The CDR3 covers 15 residues. The sequencing input was peripheral blood. The sequence was obtained from a woman aged 80 or over with acute or convalescent COVID-19. This sequence joins TRBV5-4 and TRBJ2-1; 9 nucleotides agree with TRBD1. In DNA form, the CDR3 reads TGTGCCAGCAGTGTGACAGGGGGCTCCTACAATGAGCAGTTCTTC. This encodes CASSVTGGSYNEQFF. Full variable domain (remainder filled in from reference TRBV5-4 and TRBJ2-1): ETGVTQSPTHLIKTRGQQVTLRCSSQSGHNTVSWYQQALGQGPQFIFQYYREEENGRGNFPPRFSGLQFPNYSSELNVNALELDDSALYLCASSVTGGSYNEQFFGPGTRLTVL.